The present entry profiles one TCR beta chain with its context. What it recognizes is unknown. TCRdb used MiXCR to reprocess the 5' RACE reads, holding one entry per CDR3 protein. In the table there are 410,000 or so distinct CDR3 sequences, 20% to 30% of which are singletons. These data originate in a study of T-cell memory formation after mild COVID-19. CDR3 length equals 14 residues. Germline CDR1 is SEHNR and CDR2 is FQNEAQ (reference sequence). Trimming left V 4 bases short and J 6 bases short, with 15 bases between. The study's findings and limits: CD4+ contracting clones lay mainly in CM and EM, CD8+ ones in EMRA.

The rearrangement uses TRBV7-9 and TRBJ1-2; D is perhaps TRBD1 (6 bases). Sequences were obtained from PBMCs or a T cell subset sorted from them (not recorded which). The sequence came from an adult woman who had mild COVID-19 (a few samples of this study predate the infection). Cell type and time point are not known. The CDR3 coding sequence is TGTGCCAGCAGCTCCAGAGGGGGAAATAATGGCTACACCTTC. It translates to CASSSRGGNNGYTF.